Included here is one T cell receptor (beta chain) sequence, with context. The source of the sample is a study of blood T cell repertoires in COVID-19. Study overall: The analysed material was cDNA or gDNA that came from T cells, B-cell-depleted T cells, or PBMCs.

V shed 3 bases, J shed 5 bases, and the junction held 2 bases outside the gene matches. Germline V CDR1 and CDR2: DFQATT, SNEGSKA (reference sequence). The CDR3 covers 12 residues. Seattle researchers signed up patients amid active infection and tracked them longitudinally. As processed by the authors: From reference gene primer amplification, estimates of nucleated cell counts were derived. Sequencing was performed with immunoSEQ multiplex PCR; in TCRdb, only in-frame clones are kept and a portion is missing. That table furnishes V, J and clone size, whereas the DNA furnished D and trimming. This sample has around 130,000 clones, with about 87% found just once.

Sequencing input: peripheral blood. This receptor was obtained from a human donor with COVID-19, enrolled during active disease. The donor label of this sample is uncertain. This chain joins TRBV20-1 and TRBJ1-2; TRBD1 aligns across 8 bases. The DNA for the CDR3 is TGCAGTGCTAGTGGACAGGGATATGGCTACACCTTC. The encoded protein is CSASGQGYGYTF.